Shown below are 10 T cell receptor beta chains from a single sample sequenced in a study of cytomegalovirus exposure and HLA in healthy donors. The study ran its PCR with 60 Vbeta and 13 Jbeta primers. Assay used: immunoSEQ multiplex PCR; TCRdb lists only in-frame clones, some missing. The table records 100,000 to 150,000 clones, approximately 72% of them present only once. The sample was PBMCs. The receptors stem from a woman aged 45-65 years in good health and CMV-seropositive.

This CDR3 reads CASSLKGGNTGELFF. CDR3 DNA: TGTGCCAGCAGCTTGAAAGGGGGCAACACCGGGGAGCTGTTTTTT. The chain has TRBV7-2 and TRBJ2-2; 7 bases are a match to TRBD1. The CDR3 is 15 residues long. Germline V gene data show CDR1 as SGHTA and CDR2 as FQGNSA. With V trimmed by 3 bases and J by 2 bases, 3 bases remained unmatched.

The genes are TRBV5-4 and TRBJ2-1, with 7 positions matching TRBD1. The CDR3 consists of 13 residues. With V trimmed by 4 bases and J by 7 bases, 5 bases remained unmatched. Germline lookup yields CDR1 SGHNT and CDR2 YYREEE (reference sequence). CDR3 sequence (DNA): TGTGCCAGCAGCCCCGGGACAGTGAATGAGCAGTTCTTC. It translates to CASSPGTVNEQFF.

This clone was counted between two and nine times. The rearrangement uses TRBV27 and TRBJ1-1, with D possibly TRBD1 on 5 matching bases. The germline gives CDR1 MNHEY, CDR2 SMNVEV (reference sequence). CDR3 length: 14 residues. V lost 2 bases and J lost 4, with 11 bases in between. CDR3 sequence (DNA): TGTGCCAGCAGTTTACAGCATAGGGGCACTGAAGCTTTCTTT. Protein: CASSLQHRGTEAFF.

This clone was seen a few times. The chain has TRBV6-6 and TRBJ2-2, with a tentative D call TRBD2 (6 bases). Trimming pared 2 bases from V and 7 bases from J, leaving 11 bases between. CDR3 length: 14 amino acids. From germline, CDR1 is MNHNY and CDR2 SVGAGI (reference sequence). The DNA of the CDR3 is TGTGCCAGCAGTTACATGGGGGAGGTCGGGGAGCTGTTTTTT. Translation gives CASSYMGEVGELFF.

The V call is TRBV7-2, the J call TRBJ1-2, with 8 nucleotides matching TRBD1. The CDR3 totals 15 residues. V dropped 4 bases and J dropped 4; count of bases not matched to a gene: 8. CDR1 is SGHTA and CDR2 is FQGNSA in the germline V gene. The CDR3 here is CASSSPRQGFYGYTF. For the CDR3, the DNA is TGTGCCAGCAGCTCACCCCGACAGGGGTTCTATGGCTACACCTTC.

CDR3 bases: TGTGCCAGCAGCTTCAACAGCCTCTCCTACGAGCAGTACTTC. This gives the protein CASSFNSLSYEQYF. The chain joins TRBV11-2 to TRBJ2-7; no clear D gene. This CDR3 comprises 14 residues. Germline-derived CDR1 and CDR2 are SGHAT and FQNNGV. Trimming removed 3 bases at V and 0 bases at J, with 9 bases between.

The rearrangement uses TRBV15 and TRBJ1-2, with D possibly matching TRBD1 (5 bases). The germline CDR1 and CDR2 sequences are LNHNV and YYDKDF (reference sequence). The CDR3 has 15 residues. V was shortened by 0 bases and J by 7 bases, with 15 bases between the two germline ends. CDR3 amino acids: CATSRDRVGEVGYTF. CDR3 nucleotide sequence: TGTGCCACCAGCAGAGATCGTGTAGGGGAGGTTGGCTACACCTTC.

This rearrangement joins TRBV6-5 to TRBJ2-7; D remains ambiguous. The V end was cut by 2 bases, the J end by 2 bases, with 7 bases between. There are 13 residues in the CDR3. Per the germline V gene, CDR1 is MNHEY and CDR2 is SVGAGI. The CDR3 loop is CASSYGETYEQYF. In DNA form, the CDR3 reads TGTGCCAGCAGTTACGGTGAGACCTACGAGCAGTACTTC.

This chain links TRBV5-1 with TRBJ2-5, with D possibly matching TRBD1 (5 bases). Germline V gene data show CDR1 as SGHRS and CDR2 as YFSETQ. V dropped 7 bases and J dropped 5 bases, with 12 bases sitting between them. The CDR3 consists of 12 residues. The CDR3 DNA is TGCGCCAGCTCGCAGGGCCCGGAGACCCAGTACTTC. Translating it yields CASSQGPETQYF.

This chain uses TRBV7-3 with TRBJ1-2, with TRBD1 as a possible D gene (5 bases). This CDR3 contains 13 residues. Trimming stripped 5 bases from V and 2 bases from J, with 9 bases between. Germline-derived CDR1 and CDR2 are SGHTA and FQGTGA. DNA of the CDR3: TGTGCCAGCAGCCTACAGGAGAACTATGGCTACACCTTC. Amino acids: CASSLQENYGYTF. The full variable domain, its missing parts supplied by reference TRBV7-3 and TRBJ1-2, is GAGVSQTPSNKVTEKGKYVELRCDPISGHTALYWYRQSLGQGPEFLIYFQGTGAADDSGLPNDRFFAVRPEGSVSTLKIQRTERGDSAVYLCASSLQENYGYTFGSGTRLTVV.